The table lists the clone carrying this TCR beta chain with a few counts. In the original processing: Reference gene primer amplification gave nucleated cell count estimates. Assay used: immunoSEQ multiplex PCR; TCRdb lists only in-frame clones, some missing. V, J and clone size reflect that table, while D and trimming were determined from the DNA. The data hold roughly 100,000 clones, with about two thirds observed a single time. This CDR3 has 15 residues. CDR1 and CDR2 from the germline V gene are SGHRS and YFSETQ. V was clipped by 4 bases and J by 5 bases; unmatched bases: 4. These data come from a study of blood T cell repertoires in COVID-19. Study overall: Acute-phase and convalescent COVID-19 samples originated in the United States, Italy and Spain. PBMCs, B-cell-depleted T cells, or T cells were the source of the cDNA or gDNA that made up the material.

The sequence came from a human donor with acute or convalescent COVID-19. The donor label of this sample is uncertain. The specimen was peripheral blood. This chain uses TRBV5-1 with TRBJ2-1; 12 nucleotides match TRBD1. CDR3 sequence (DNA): TGCGCCAGCAGCCTCCGGGACAGGGGGCACAATGAGCAGTTCTTC. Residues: CASSLRDRGHNEQFF.